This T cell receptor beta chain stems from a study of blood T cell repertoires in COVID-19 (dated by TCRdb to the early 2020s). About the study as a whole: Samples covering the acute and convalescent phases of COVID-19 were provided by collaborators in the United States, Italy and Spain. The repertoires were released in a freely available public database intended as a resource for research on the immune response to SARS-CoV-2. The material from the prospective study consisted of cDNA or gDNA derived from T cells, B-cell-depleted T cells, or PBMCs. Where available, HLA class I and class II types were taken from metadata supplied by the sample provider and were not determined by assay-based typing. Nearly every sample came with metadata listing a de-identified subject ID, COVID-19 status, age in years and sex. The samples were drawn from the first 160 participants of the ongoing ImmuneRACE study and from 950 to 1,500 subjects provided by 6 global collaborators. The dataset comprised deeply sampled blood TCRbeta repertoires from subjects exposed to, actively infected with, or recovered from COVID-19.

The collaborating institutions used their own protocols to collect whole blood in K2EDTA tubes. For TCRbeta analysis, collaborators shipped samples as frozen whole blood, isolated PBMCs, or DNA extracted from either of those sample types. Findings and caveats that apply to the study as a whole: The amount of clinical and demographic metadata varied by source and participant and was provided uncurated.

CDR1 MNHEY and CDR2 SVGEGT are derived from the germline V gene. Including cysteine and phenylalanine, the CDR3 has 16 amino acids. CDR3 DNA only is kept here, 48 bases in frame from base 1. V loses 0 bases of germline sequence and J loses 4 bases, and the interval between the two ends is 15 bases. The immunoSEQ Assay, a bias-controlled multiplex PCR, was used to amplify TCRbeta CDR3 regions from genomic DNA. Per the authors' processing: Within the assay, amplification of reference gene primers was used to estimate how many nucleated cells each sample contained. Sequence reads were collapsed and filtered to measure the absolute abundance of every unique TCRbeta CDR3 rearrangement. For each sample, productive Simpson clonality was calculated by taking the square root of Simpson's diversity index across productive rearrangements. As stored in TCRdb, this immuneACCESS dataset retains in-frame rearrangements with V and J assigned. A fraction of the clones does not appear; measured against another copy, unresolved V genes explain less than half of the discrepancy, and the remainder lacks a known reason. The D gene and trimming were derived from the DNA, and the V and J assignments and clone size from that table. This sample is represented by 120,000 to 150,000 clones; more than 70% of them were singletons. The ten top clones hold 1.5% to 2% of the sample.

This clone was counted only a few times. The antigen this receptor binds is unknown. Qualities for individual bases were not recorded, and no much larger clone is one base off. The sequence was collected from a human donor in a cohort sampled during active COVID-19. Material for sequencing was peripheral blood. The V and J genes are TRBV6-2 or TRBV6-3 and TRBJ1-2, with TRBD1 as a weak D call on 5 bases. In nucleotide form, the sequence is TGTGCCAGCAGTTACTCGAAGGCAGGGCTGGGCTATGGCTACACCTTC. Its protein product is CASSYSKAGLGYGYTF.